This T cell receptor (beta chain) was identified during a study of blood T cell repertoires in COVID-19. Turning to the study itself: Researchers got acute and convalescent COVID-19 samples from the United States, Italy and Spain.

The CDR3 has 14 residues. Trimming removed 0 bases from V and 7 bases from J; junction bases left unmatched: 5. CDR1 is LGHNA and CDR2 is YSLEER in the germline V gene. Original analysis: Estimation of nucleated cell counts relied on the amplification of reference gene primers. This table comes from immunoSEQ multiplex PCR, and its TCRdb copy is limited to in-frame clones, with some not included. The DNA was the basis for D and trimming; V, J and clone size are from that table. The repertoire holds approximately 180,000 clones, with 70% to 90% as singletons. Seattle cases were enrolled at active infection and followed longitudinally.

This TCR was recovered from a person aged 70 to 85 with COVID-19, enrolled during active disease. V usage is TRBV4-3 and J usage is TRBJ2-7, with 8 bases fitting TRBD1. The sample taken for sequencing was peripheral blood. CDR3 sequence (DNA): TGCGCCAGCAGCCAAGATGTCAGGGGGCGGGAGCAGTACTTC. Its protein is CASSQDVRGREQYF.